A single sample gave rise to the 17 T cell receptor beta chains below, sequenced in a study of spatial heterogeneity in lung cancer. Time point of the sample: sample taken at primary tumor resection. MiXCR was run by TCRdb on the 5' RACE reads, yielding one entry per CDR3 protein. The table includes 350 to 450 distinct CDR3 sequences, 14% to 15% detected once. Source: normal lung tissue next to the tumor, taken at surgery. The receptors come from a male donor with early-stage non-small cell lung cancer.

By its share, this clonotype is hyperexpanded (1% or more). Since it is a stray read in a library aimed at alpha chains, this beta chain has a size that is not meaningful. The gene calls are TRBV28 and TRBJ2-7, with a tentative D call TRBD2 (6 bases). The CDR3 covers 13 residues. Trimming stripped 5 bases from V and 5 bases from J, with 13 bases between. Germline lookup yields CDR1 MDHEN and CDR2 SYDVKM. CDR3 sequence reads: CASSPNERDEQYF. The CDR3 DNA reads TGTGCCAGCAGTCCTAACGAGCGGGACGAGCAGTACTTC.

By sample fraction, this clonotype is large (0.1 to 1%). This beta chain appears as a stray read in a library generated for alpha chains; its size is not informative. This sequence joins TRBV7-3 and TRBJ2-1; 9 nucleotides agree with TRBD2. The junction had 10 bases not matched to a gene; V was cut back by 5 bases and J by 5 bases. Germline V gene lookup returns CDR1 SGHTA and CDR2 FQGTGA. The CDR3 spans 16 residues. The CDR3 spells CASSPSPAGGNNEQFF. As DNA, the CDR3 is TGTGCCAGCAGCCCAAGCCCAGCGGGAGGCAACAATGAGCAGTTCTTC.

By its share, this clonotype is large (0.1 to 1%). Being off target in a library aimed at alpha chains, this beta chain has a size of little meaning. This rearrangement joins TRBV7-3 to TRBJ2-6; no definite D call. The ends were cut back, 0 bases at V and 8 bases at J, with 2 bases in the middle. The length of the CDR3 is 12 residues. CDR1 is SGHTA, CDR2 FQGTGA, per germline. The CDR3 nucleotides are TGTGCCAGCAGCTTAACCTCCAACGTCCTGACTTTC. Residues: CASSLTSNVLTF.

Within the sample, this clonotype is large. This beta chain came through as a stray read in a library set up for alpha chains, and its size says little. The chain couples TRBV7-3 to TRBJ2-3; the D call may be TRBD1 or TRBD2 (5 bases each). The CDR3 extends over 16 amino acids. Germline CDR1 is SGHTA and CDR2 is FQGTGA. V dropped 5 bases and J dropped 0 bases, with 15 bases sitting between them. As DNA, the CDR3 is TGTGCCAGCAGCCTCATGGGGACGAGTAGCACAGATACGCAGTATTTT. Protein sequence: CASSLMGTSSTDTQYF.

This clonotype rates as large. This beta chain is a stray sequence in a library constructed for alpha chains; its clone size is not meaningful. This rearrangement joins TRBV7-9 to TRBJ2-7; maybe TRBD1 (5 bases). Trimming shortened V by 5 bases and J by 4 bases, and 9 bases separated the two germline ends. CDR1 is SEHNR, CDR2 FQNEAQ, per germline (reference sequence). The CDR3 has 12 residues. This CDR3 is CASSATGYEQYF. CDR3 coding DNA: TGTGCCAGCAGCGCCACAGGATACGAGCAGTACTTC.

A word on this clonotype: This may stem from a read error, because a much larger clone lies one nucleotide away. Being off target in a library aimed at alpha chains, this beta chain has a size of little meaning. The chain combines TRBV5-1 with TRBJ2-3; weak D call: TRBD2 (6 bases). From germline, CDR1 is SGHRS and CDR2 YFSETQ. This CDR3 is built from 14 residues. In nucleotides, the CDR3 is TGCACCAGCAGCTTGTCGGGAGAGGTAGATACGCAGTATTTT. It codes for CTSSLSGEVDTQYF.

As to this clonotype: Mismatch with germline at one junction end may stem from a read error. This beta chain appears as a stray read in a library generated for alpha chains; its size is not informative. The chain is built from TRBV7-9 and TRBJ2-1, with TRBD2 as a possible D gene (6 bases). Germline V gives CDR1 SEHNR, CDR2 FQNEAQ (reference sequence). This CDR3 is built from 13 residues. CDR3 sequence (DNA): TGTGCCAACAGCCGGGACTCTGGGCATGAGCAGTTCTTC. Translated: CANSRDSGHEQFF.

There are a few counts of this clonotype. Being off target in a library aimed at alpha chains, this beta chain has a size of little meaning. As DNA, the CDR3 is TGTGCCAGTAGCACTACGGGGGTAAGGGGCAACAATGAGCAGTTCTTC. It is translated as CASSTTGVRGNNEQFF. This chain connects TRBV19 to TRBJ2-1, with a possible D match to TRBD2 (6 bases). V lost 6 bases and J lost 5, with 20 bases in between. CDR1 is LNHDA, CDR2 SQIVND, per germline (reference sequence). The CDR3 loop spans 16 amino acids.

Note on this clonotype: In a library made to pick up alpha chains, this beta chain is a stray read with a size that means little. The chain is built from TRBV7-3 and TRBJ2-7; 9 bases fit TRBD1. The V gene end was trimmed by 1 base and the J gene end by 5 bases; junction bases not matched to a gene: 6. In germline, CDR1 is SGHTA, CDR2 FQGTGA. This CDR3 region has 15 residues. The CDR3 loop is CASSLSGGQGNEQYF. CDR3 bases: TGTGCCAGCAGCTTAAGCGGGGGACAGGGCAACGAGCAGTACTTC. Supplemented by reference TRBV7-3 and TRBJ2-7, the full variable domain reads GAGVSQTPSNKVTEKGKYVELRCDPISGHTALYWYRQSLGQGPEFLIYFQGTGAADDSGLPNDRFFAVRPEGSVSTLKIQRTERGDSAVYLCASSLSGGQGNEQYFGPGTRLTVT.

To note about this clonotype: This beta chain represents an off-target read in a library built for alpha chains; its size is of limited meaning. This chain uses TRBV19 with TRBJ1-5, with D tentatively TRBD1 (5 bases). The V and J ends lost 8 bases and 1 base respectively, with 15 bases between them. The CDR3 extends over 15 amino acids. Germline loops: CDR1 LNHDA, CDR2 SQIVND (reference sequence). CDR3 bases: TGTGCCAGTGCCGATAGGAGGGGAAGCAATCAGCCCCAGCATTTT. It specifies CASADRRGSNQPQHF. Combining the CDR3 with reference TRBV19 and TRBJ1-5 gives the whole variable domain DGGITQSPKYLFRKEGQNVTLSCEQNLNHDAMYWYRQDPGQGLRLIYYSQIVNDFQKGDIAEGYSVSREKKESFPLTVTSAQKNPTAFYLCASADRRGSNQPQHFGDGTRLSIL.

This clonotype was observed a few times. Because this beta chain is a stray read in a library intended to capture alpha chains, its abundance should not be given much weight. This chain uses TRBV28 with TRBJ2-5; D gene ambiguous. CDR1 MDHEN and CDR2 SYDVKM come from the germline V gene. The CDR3 length is 13 residues. The V end was cut by 1 base, the J end by 4 bases, with 7 bases between. DNA for the CDR3: TGTGCCAGCAGTTTATACCAGGTAGAGACCCAGTACTTC. Translating gives CASSLYQVETQYF.

A few counts support this clonotype. A library prepared for alpha chains yielded this beta chain as an off-target read; its size is of little meaning. The chain uses TRBV4-1 and TRBJ2-1; D possibly uses TRBD1 or TRBD2 (5 bases each). This CDR3 is 16 amino acids long. Per germline, CDR1 MGHRA and CDR2 YSYEKL. V lost 0 bases, J lost 0 bases, and 9 bases lay in between. DNA for the CDR3: TGCGCCAGCAGCCAAGATCACGGGACCTCCTACAATGAGCAGTTCTTC. Translating gives CASSQDHGTSYNEQFF.

Judged by abundance, this clonotype is large. A library made for alpha chains picked up this beta chain off target, so its size means little. J is TRBJ2-1 and V is TRBV3-1, with 10 bases that match TRBD2. Per the germline V gene, CDR1 is LGHDT and CDR2 is YNNKEL (reference sequence). CDR3 length: 15 amino acids. With 3 bases clipped from V and 8 bases from J, the junction kept 7 bases outside the gene matches. The CDR3 bases are TGTGCCAGCAGCCAGAGCGGGAGGGCCGGGTATGAGCAGTTCTTC. It specifies CASSQSGRAGYEQFF.

In this sample, this clonotype is large. Since it is a stray read in a library aimed at alpha chains, this beta chain has a size that is not meaningful. V is TRBV6-5 and J is TRBJ2-2; 12 bases map to TRBD2. The length of the CDR3 is 20 residues. Germline assignment: CDR1 MNHEY and CDR2 SVGAGI. With 2 bases clipped from V and 7 bases from J, the junction kept 17 bases outside the gene matches. In DNA, the CDR3 is TGTGCCAGCAGTTACCGGGGGACTAGCGGGTTGGGATTGGTGAGCGGGGAGCTGTTTTTT. Amino acid sequence: CASSYRGTSGLGLVSGELFF.

This clonotype qualifies as large. Because the library targeted alpha chains, this beta chain is an off-target read whose size means little. This chain joins TRBV29-1 and TRBJ2-7, with 9 bases identical to TRBD2. The germline gives CDR1 SQVTM, CDR2 ANQGSEA. The CDR3 loop spans 14 amino acids. V gave up 4 bases and J gave up 5 bases; unmatched junction bases: 9. CDR3 bases: TGCAGCGTTGTAAGAGCGGGAGGTAGAGACGAGCAGTACTTC. Amino acid sequence: CSVVRAGGRDEQYF.

This clonotype rates as hyperexpanded. Found in a library prepared for alpha chains, this beta chain is an off-target read, and its abundance has little meaning. The chain links TRBV6-6 to TRBJ2-5; 9 bases match TRBD2. V was pared by 0 bases and J by 5 bases, with 4 bases of the junction left unmatched. The CDR3 sequence is 15 residues long. In germline, CDR1 is MNHNY, CDR2 SVGAGI (reference sequence). CDR3 sequence reads: CASSYSAGGTETQYF. The CDR3 DNA follows: TGTGCCAGCAGTTACTCGGCGGGAGGGACGGAGACCCAGTACTTC.

This clonotype ranks as large. This beta chain appears as a stray read in a library generated for alpha chains; its size is not informative. The gene calls are TRBV27 and TRBJ2-7; TRBD2 might be the D (7 bases). Germline V gene data show CDR1 as MNHEY and CDR2 as SMNVEV (reference sequence). The CDR3 length is 17 residues. Trimming stripped 7 bases from V and 6 bases from J, with 28 bases between. CDR3 residues: CASTGGGGGLGTGEQYF. CDR3 coding DNA: TGTGCCAGCACCGGAGGGGGTGGAGGACTAGGAACGGGCGAGCAGTACTTC.